What follows describes a single T cell receptor beta chain. This clonotype was observed many times. Which antigen it targets is not known. No much larger clone is present one base from it, and per-base qualities are unavailable. The sample comes from a study of read filtering for tumor transcriptome and immune sequencing (dated by TCRdb to the early 2020s). Some background on the complete study: The cohort consisted of 17 to 20 male and some 15 female patients, with a mean age of about 66 years and an age range of roughly 40 to 85. By revised international staging, fewer than ten patients were R-ISS I, about 17 were R-ISS II and 6 or 7 were R-ISS III. Whole-transcriptome libraries were prepared with the TruSeq RNA Access Library Prep Kit after DNase treatment. Per sample, about 4.05 to 11 million TCR-region mapped reads were obtained with IR-seq, compared with only roughly 80 to 1273 with RNA-seq. Using the same bone marrow samples, the study compared TCR repertoires obtained by targeted immune repertoire sequencing with those obtained by bulk whole-transcriptome sequencing. One of the main goals was to work out a read-filtering strategy for immune repertoire data, in particular whether clonotypes backed by only a single read should be removed. The research as a whole found: Single-read clonotypes made up around 86% of clonotypes but only 3% to 4.5% of total reads in IR-seq, compared with 65% to 75% of clonotypes and around 45% of reads in RNA-seq. IR-seq captured clonotypes at much higher depth and more reliably than RNA-seq, and smaller IR-seq throughput sufficed to identify most shared clonotypes. The sorted CD138-negative fraction was a mixed bone marrow immune population, not purified T cells. When single-read clonotypes were removed, the proportions of shared clonotypes in IR-seq and RNA-seq correlated more strongly.

TCR libraries were constructed from 350 to 400 ng RNA using the Immunoverse kit, and molecular barcoded adaptors covering alpha/delta and beta/gamma chains were employed. TCR library preparation used the same RNA that went into transcriptome sequencing. Sequencing of TCR libraries was carried out on an Illumina HiSeq 4000 with 2 x 150 cycles. Processing in the source paper ran as follows. MiXCR aligned TCR reads to human V, D, J and C references and assembled the aligned reads into CDR3 clonotypes, with quality filtering and error correction included. The tcR package in R was used for analysis of clonotype counts and gene usage diversity. Raw mapping reads were checked after the RNA-seq reads had been mapped by STAR aligner version 2.5.3a onto the human GRCh37 genome. IR-seq fastq files were randomly downsampled with Seqtk 1.3 to test the effect of sequencing depth on detected clonotypes. In TCRdb, the public reads were trimmed at Q25 with fastp and aligned with MiXCR, with productive beta chains retained. For every CDR3 protein sequence, its rows merge into one entry that carries the most common genes and DNA. It is TCRdb's table, rather than the study itself, that gives the V and J calls and clone size. In this sample the table shows 60,000 to 75,000 distinct CDR3 sequences, roughly a fifth of which occur a single time. Of the sample, approximately 10% is held by the ten largest clones.

Every patient had bone marrow sampled at the time of active disease. Bone marrow mononuclear cells were isolated by Ficoll-Hypaque density gradient centrifugation. To remove myeloma plasma cells, the cells were labeled with CD138 magnetic microbeads on a MACS separator, and CD138-negative cells were then collected by negative selection. Flow cytometry with CD138 antibodies on an Attune NxT was used to check how pure the isolated cells were. TRIzol reagent was used to extract total RNA, which was then quantified with a NanoDrop spectrophotometer. For each patient, paired RNA-seq and IR-seq were run on the CD138-negative bone marrow sample from that patient. From a lookup of the germline V gene (reference sequence), CDR1 and CDR2 are PRHDT and FYEKMQ. The CDR3 starts with the cysteine, ends with the phenylalanine, and has 19 residues. The CDR3 DNA has 57 bases and is translated from base 1. V was cut back by 10 bases and J by 0 bases, leaving a gap of 25 bases between them.

The sequenced sample was a population of CD138-negative cells sorted from bone marrow. In light of the paper, this sample's cell subset or site label describes: bone marrow mononuclear cells depleted of CD138+ plasma/myeloma cells by negative magnetic selection. The TCR comes from a donor at least 40 years old with multiple myeloma. The receptor chain draws on TRBV13 and TRBJ1-6; TRBD1 could be the D gene, as 5 bases match. CDR3 sequence: CATKQGTRDQSSYNSPLHF. The base sequence is TGTGCCACCAAGCAGGGAACCCGGGACCAGAGCTCCTATAATTCACCCCTCCACTTT.